This T cell receptor (beta chain) was found in a study of somatic mutations in cytotoxic T cells in rheumatoid arthritis. V was cut by 2 bases and J by 6 bases, with 9 bases left in between. This CDR3 contains 12 residues. In germline, CDR1 is SGDLS, CDR2 YYNGEE. Data came from immunoSEQ multiplex PCR; TCRdb stores just in-frame clones and leaves some out. Of 12,000 or so clones in the sample, roughly 74% were seen once. The rearrangement joins TRBV9 to TRBJ2-7, with a weak D call TRBD1 (5 bases). Sequencing used CD8+ T cells sorted from blood. The receptor's source is a woman in her 40s in good health. The CDR3 spells CASSVTDSEQYF. The DNA of the CDR3 is TGTGCCAGCAGCGTCACCGACAGCGAGCAGTACTTC.